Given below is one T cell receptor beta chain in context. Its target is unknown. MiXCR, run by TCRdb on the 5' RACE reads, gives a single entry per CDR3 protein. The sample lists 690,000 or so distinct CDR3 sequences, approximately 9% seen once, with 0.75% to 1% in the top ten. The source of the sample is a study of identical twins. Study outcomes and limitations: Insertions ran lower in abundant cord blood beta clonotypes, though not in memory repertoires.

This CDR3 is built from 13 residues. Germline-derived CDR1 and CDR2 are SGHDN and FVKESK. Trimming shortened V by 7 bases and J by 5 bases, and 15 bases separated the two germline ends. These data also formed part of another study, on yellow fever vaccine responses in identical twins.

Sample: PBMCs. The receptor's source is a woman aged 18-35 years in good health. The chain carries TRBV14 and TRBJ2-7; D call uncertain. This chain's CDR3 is CASIRSRAHEQYF. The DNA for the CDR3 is TGTGCCAGCATCCGGTCTAGAGCCCACGAGCAGTACTTC.